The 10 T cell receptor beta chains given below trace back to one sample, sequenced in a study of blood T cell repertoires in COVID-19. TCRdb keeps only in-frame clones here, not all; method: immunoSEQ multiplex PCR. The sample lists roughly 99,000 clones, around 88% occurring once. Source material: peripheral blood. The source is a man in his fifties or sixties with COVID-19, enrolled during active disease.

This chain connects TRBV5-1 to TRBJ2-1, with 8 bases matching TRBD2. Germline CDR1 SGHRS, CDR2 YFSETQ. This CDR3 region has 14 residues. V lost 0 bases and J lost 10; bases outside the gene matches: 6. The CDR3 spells CASSLANGGGEQFF. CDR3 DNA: TGCGCCAGCAGCTTGGCGAACGGCGGGGGGGAGCAGTTCTTC.

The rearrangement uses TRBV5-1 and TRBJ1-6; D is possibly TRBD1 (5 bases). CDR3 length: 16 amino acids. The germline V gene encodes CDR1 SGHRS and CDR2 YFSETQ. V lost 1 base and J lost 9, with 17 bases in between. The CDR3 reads CASSLSGEIPGSPLHF. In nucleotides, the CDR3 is TGCGCCAGCAGCTTGTCGGGGGAAATCCCCGGTTCACCCCTCCACTTT.

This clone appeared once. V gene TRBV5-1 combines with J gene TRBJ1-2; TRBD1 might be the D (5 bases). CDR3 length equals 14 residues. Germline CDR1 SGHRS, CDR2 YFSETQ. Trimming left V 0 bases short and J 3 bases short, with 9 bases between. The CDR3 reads CASSLEGGDYGYTF. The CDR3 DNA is TGCGCCAGCAGCTTGGAGGGAGGGGACTATGGCTACACCTTC.

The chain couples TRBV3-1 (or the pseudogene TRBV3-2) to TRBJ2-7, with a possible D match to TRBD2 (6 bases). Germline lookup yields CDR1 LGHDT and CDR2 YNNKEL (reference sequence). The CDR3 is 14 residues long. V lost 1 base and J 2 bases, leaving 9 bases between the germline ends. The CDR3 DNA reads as TGTGCCAGCAGCCAAGGGCGGGGAACCTACGAGCAGTACTTC. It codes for CASSQGRGTYEQYF.

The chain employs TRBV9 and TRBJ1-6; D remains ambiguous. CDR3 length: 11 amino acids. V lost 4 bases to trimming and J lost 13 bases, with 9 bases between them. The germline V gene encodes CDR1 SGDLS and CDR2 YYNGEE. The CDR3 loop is CASSPRSPLHF. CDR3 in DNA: TGTGCCAGCAGCCCTAGGAGCCCCCTCCACTTT.

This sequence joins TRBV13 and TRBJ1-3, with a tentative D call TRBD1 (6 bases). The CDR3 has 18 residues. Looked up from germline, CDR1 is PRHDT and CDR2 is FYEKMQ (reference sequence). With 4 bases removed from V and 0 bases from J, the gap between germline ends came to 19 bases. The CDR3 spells CASSSDMGGAYSGNTIYF. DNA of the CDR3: TGTGCCAGCAGCTCAGATATGGGGGGGGCCTACTCTGGAAACACCATATATTTT.

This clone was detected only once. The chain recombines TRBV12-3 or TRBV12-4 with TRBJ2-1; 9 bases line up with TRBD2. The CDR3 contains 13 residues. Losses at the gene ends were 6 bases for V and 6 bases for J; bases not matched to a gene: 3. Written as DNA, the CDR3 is TGTGCCAGCAGACTTAGCGGGGGCAATGAGCAGTTCTTC. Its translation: CASRLSGGNEQFF.

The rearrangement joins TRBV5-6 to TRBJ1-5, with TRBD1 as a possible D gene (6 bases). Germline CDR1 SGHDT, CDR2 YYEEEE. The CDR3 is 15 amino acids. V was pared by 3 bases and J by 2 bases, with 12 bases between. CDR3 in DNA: TGTGCCAGCAGCTACCGACAGGCCGGCAATCAGCCCCAGCATTTT. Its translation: CASSYRQAGNQPQHF. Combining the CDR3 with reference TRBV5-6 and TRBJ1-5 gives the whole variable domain DAGVTQSPTHLIKTRGQQVTLRCSPKSGHDTVSWYQQALGQGPQFIFQYYEEEERQRGNFPDRFSGHQFPNYSSELNVNALLLGDSALYLCASSYRQAGNQPQHFGDGTRLSIL.

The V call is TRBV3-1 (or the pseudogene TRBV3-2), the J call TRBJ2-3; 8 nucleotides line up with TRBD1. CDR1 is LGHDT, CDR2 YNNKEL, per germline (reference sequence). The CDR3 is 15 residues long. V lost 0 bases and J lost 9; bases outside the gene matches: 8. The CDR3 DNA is TGTGCCAGCAGCCAAGATCTCGGACAGGGACGCACGCAGTATTTT. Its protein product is CASSQDLGQGRTQYF.

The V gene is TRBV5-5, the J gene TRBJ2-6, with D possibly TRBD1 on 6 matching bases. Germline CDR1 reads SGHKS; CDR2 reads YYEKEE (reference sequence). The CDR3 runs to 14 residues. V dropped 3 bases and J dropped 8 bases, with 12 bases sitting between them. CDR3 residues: CASSSITGSNVLTF. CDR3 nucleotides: TGTGCCAGCAGCTCTATTACAGGGTCCAACGTCCTGACTTTC.